One sample yielded the 11 T cell receptor beta chains listed below, sequenced in a study of blood T cell repertoires in COVID-19. Measured with immunoSEQ multiplex PCR; TCRdb has only the in-frame clones, and not every one. The sample includes around 170,000 clones, 88% seen only once; the top ten take more than 25%. Sequencing input: peripheral blood. The receptor set was obtained from a man in his sixties with acute or convalescent COVID-19.

As regards this clone: Its ends do not fully match the called genes, so a read error is possible. This sequence joins TRBV4-3 and TRBJ2-7; 9 bases line up with TRBD1. The germline CDR1 and CDR2 sequences are LGHNA and YSLEER. The CDR3 contains 14 residues. The CDR3 protein is CAGSQGQGGYEQYF. In DNA, the CDR3 is TGCGCCGGCAGCCAGGGACAGGGTGGCTACGAGCAGTACTTC.

J is TRBJ2-2 and V is TRBV6-1; D possibly corresponds to TRBD1 (5 bases). The V end was cut by 2 bases, the J end by 6 bases, with 13 bases between. Germline assignment: CDR1 MNHNS and CDR2 SASEGT. This CDR3 comprises 15 residues. CDR3 loop: CASSERQGGAGELFF. The CDR3 bases are TGTGCCAGCAGTGAAAGGCAGGGTGGTGCCGGGGAGCTGTTTTTT.

The gene calls are TRBV19 and TRBJ1-5; 8 nucleotides align to TRBD1. Germline values: CDR1 LNHDA, CDR2 SQIVND (reference sequence). This CDR3 spans 18 amino acids. V trimming: 2 bases; J trimming: 6 bases; junction bases outside the gene matches: 15. CDR3 coding DNA: TGTGCCAGTAGTATACCCCCCCGGTCTGGACAGGGTAGTCAGCCCCAGCATTTT. The encoded protein is CASSIPPRSGQGSQPQHF.

The J gene is TRBJ2-1, the V gene TRBV5-1; D is possibly TRBD2 (6 bases). CDR1 and CDR2 from the germline V gene are SGHRS and YFSETQ. CDR3 length equals 13 residues. Trimming pared 2 bases from V and 6 bases from J, leaving 9 bases between. The CDR3 spells CASSFGGGNEQFF. DNA for the CDR3: TGCGCCAGCAGCTTCGGGGGAGGCAATGAGCAGTTCTTC. The full variable domain, rest sourced from reference TRBV5-1 and TRBJ2-1, is KAGVTQTPRYLIKTRGQQVTLSCSPISGHRSVSWYQQTPGQGLQFLFEYFSETQRNKGNFPGRFSGRQFSNSRSEMNVSTLELGDSALYLCASSFGGGNEQFFGPGTRLTVL.

The chain uses TRBV6-5 and TRBJ2-5; possible D gene TRBD1, 6 bases. Trimming stripped 7 bases from V and 5 bases from J, with 14 bases between. The CDR3 is made up of 13 amino acids. The germline V gene has CDR1 MNHEY and CDR2 SVGAGI. The CDR3 region is CASNTGRVETQYF. In nucleotides, the CDR3 is TGTGCCAGCAATACAGGGCGGGTTGAGACCCAGTACTTC.

The chain couples TRBV5-1 to TRBJ1-1; D might be TRBD1 (5 bases). The ends were cut back, 4 bases at V and 6 bases at J, with 16 bases in the middle. From germline, CDR1 is SGHRS and CDR2 YFSETQ. This CDR3 spans 14 amino acids. In nucleotides, the CDR3 is TGCGCCAGCAGCCCGGACGGGGGTGGTTCTGAAGCTTTCTTT. Residues: CASSPDGGGSEAFF.

CDR3 coding DNA: TGTGCTAGTGGTTTCGCCAGGGCCGTGAACACTGAAGCTTTCTTT. Protein sequence: CASGFARAVNTEAFF. J is TRBJ1-1 and V is TRBV12-5; D is perhaps TRBD1 (5 bases). The germline V gene encodes CDR1 LGHNT and CDR2 FRNRAP. Trimming removed 3 bases at V and 0 bases at J, with 11 bases between. The CDR3 runs to 15 residues.

The V call is TRBV5-8, the J call TRBJ2-5, with TRBD1 as a possible D gene (6 bases). This CDR3 is 13 amino acids long. Trimming removed 6 bases from V and 5 bases from J, with 14 bases in between. The germline CDR1 and CDR2 sequences are SGHTS and YDEGEE. The CDR3 coding sequence is TGTGCCAGCAAGATAACAGGGTTGGAGACCCAGTACTTC. It yields the protein CASKITGLETQYF.

The V gene is TRBV7-9, the J gene TRBJ1-1; D gene uncertain. This CDR3 comprises 17 residues. Per the germline V gene, CDR1 is SEHNR and CDR2 is FQNEAQ (reference sequence). Deletions cut 5 bases from V and 0 bases from J, with 19 bases between. CDR3 DNA: TGTGCCAGCAGCGCAGATCCGGGTTTCTCTTTGAACACTGAAGCTTTCTTT. It yields the protein CASSADPGFSLNTEAFF.

The chain recombines TRBV18 with TRBJ2-7, with D possibly matching TRBD1 (5 bases). Per germline, CDR1 KGHSH and CDR2 LQKENI. The CDR3 is made up of 15 amino acids. Trimming stripped 2 bases from V and 3 bases from J, with 14 bases between. The DNA for the CDR3 is TGTGCCAGCTCACCAGATGACAGATTCCACTACGAGCAGTACGTC. It is translated as CASSPDDRFHYEQYV.

The J gene is TRBJ2-7, the V gene TRBV6-2 or TRBV6-3; TRBD1 aligns across 7 bases. Trimming took 3 bases from V and 7 from J; bases not matched to a gene: 9. This CDR3 spans 14 amino acids. Germline lookup yields CDR1 MNHEY and CDR2 SVGEGT. The CDR3 sequence is CASSYDGTVGEQYF. Written as DNA, the CDR3 is TGTGCCAGCAGTTATGACGGGACAGTGGGGGAGCAGTACTTC.